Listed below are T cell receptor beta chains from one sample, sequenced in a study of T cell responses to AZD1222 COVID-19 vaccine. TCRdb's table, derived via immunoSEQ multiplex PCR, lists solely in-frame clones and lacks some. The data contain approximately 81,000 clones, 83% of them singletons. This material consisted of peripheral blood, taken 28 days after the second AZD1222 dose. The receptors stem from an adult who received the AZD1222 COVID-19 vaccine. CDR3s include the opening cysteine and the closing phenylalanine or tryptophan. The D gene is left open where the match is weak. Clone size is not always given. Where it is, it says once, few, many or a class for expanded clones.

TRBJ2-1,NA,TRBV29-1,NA,CSAGDSYNEQFF,TGCAGCGCAGGGGACTCGTACAATGAGCAGTTCTTC
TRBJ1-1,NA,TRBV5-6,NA,CASSYGTSFTEAFF,TGTGCCAGCAGCTACGGGACTTCATTCACTGAAGCTTTCTTT
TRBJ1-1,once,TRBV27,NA,CASSPDGGMNTEAFF,TGTGCCAGCAGCCCCGACGGGGGAATGAACACTGAAGCTTTCTTT
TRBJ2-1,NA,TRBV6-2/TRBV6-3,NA,CASSYPSGDEQFF,TGTGCCAGCAGTTATCCTAGTGGCGATGAGCAGTTCTTC
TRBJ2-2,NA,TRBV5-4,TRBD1,CASSLAGRQGARTGELFF,TGTGCCAGCAGCTTGGCCGGACGACAGGGGGCGCGCACCGGGGAGCTGTTTTTT
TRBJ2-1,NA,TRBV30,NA,CAWRGGLGQFF,TGTGCCTGGAGGGGAGGCCTAGGGCAGTTCTTC
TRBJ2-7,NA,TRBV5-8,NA,CASSSGQRMEQYF,TGTGCCAGCAGCTCCGGACAGCGAATGGAGCAGTACTTC
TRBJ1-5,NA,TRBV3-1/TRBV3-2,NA,CASSPDIDSNQPQHF,TGTGCCAGCAGTCCCGACATCGATAGCAATCAGCCCCAGCATTTT
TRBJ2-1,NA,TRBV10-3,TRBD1,CAISGGPGQGSYNEQFF,TGTGCCATCAGTGGGGGGCCGGGACAGGGGTCCTACAATGAGCAGTTCTTC
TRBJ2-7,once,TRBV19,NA,CASSLFGADRMVGAYEQYF,TGTGCCAGTAGCCTTTTCGGGGCAGATCGAATGGTCGGGGCCTACGAGCAGTACTTC
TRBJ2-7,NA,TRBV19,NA,CASSRDTYEQYF,TGTGCCAGTAGTAGGGACACCTACGAGCAGTACTTC
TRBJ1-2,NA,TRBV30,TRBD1,CAWSWTGGDGYTF,TGTGCCTGGAGTTGGACAGGGGGCGATGGCTACACCTTC
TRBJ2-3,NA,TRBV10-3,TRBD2,CAISPTSASTDTQYF,TGTGCCATCAGTCCTACTAGCGCGAGCACAGATACGCAGTATTTT
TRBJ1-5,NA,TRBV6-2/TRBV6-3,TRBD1,CASSYLRDRGQKSNQPQHF,TGTGCCAGCAGTTATTTAAGAGACAGGGGGCAAAAGAGCAATCAGCCCCAGCATTTT
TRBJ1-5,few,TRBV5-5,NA,CASSLVGVSNQPQHF,TGTGCCAGCAGCTTGGTGGGGGTGAGCAATCAGCCCCAGCATTTT
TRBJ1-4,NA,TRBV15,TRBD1,CATSRDHDRGREKLFF,TGTGCCACCAGCAGAGATCACGACAGGGGGAGGGAAAAACTGTTTTTT
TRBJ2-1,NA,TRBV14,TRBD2,CASGTSGTLNEQFF,TGTGCCAGTGGGACTAGCGGGACCCTCAATGAGCAGTTCTTC
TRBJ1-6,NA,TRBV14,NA,CASSLGSYNSPLHF,TGTGCCAGCAGCCTCGGCTCCTATAATTCACCCCTCCACTTT
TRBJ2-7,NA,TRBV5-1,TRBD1,CASSLGDSRHEQYF,TGCGCCAGCAGCTTGGGGGACAGCAGGCACGAGCAGTACTTC
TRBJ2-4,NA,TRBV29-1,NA,CSVEDQAMAKNIQYF,TGCAGCGTTGAGGACCAGGCCATGGCCAAAAACATTCAGTACTTC
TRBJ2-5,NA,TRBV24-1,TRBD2,CATSERTSKTQYF,TGTGCCACCAGTGAGCGGACTAGTAAAACCCAGTACTTC
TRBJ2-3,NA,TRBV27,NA,CASWSVFGTDTQYF,TGTGCCAGCTGGTCGGTATTCGGCACAGATACGCAGTATTTT
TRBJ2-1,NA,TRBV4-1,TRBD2,CASSQGASGGDNEQFF,TGCGCCAGCAGCCAAGGGGCTAGCGGGGGGGACAATGAGCAGTTCTTC
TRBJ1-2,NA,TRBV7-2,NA,CASSLLYWTYGYTF,TGTGCCAGCAGCTTATTATACTGGACCTATGGCTACACCTTC
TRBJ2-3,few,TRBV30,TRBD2,CAWSPLGAGGADTQYF,TGTGCCTGGAGTCCACTTGGAGCGGGGGGTGCAGATACGCAGTATTTT
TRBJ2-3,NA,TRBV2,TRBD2,CASSELAVSTDTQYF,TGTGCCAGCAGTGAACTAGCGGTTAGCACAGATACGCAGTATTTT
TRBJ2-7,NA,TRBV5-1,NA,CASSPTSASSYEQYF,TGCGCCAGCAGCCCGACTAGTGCCAGCTCCTACGAGCAGTACTTC